This T cell receptor beta chain originates from a study of CD8 T cells in Susac syndrome. Trimming pared 0 bases from V and 8 bases from J, leaving 9 bases between. Germline-derived CDR1 and CDR2 are SGHRS and YFSETQ. The CDR3 is 13 residues long. In blood CD8+ and CD4+ T cells, TCR beta underwent sequencing. The authors negatively isolated CD8+ and CD4+ T cells and FACS-enriched TEMRA cells. With random hexamers, roughly 0.5 to 1 ug RNA was reverse transcribed. With immunoSEQ multiplex PCR, TCR beta CDR3 was amplified across 54 Vbeta and 13 Jbeta. Each CDR3 protein gets one entry after TCRdb re-called the immunoSEQ multiplex PCR reads with MiXCR. The profile shows roughly 130,000 distinct CDR3 sequences, less than 95% of them singletons.

Sequenced sample: CD4+ T cells from PBMCs. The genes are TRBV5-1 and TRBJ2-1; D call uncertain. The TCR was taken from a human donor with multiple sclerosis. The CDR3 loop reads CASSLAAIDEQFF. The CDR3 bases are TGCGCCAGCAGCTTGGCCGCAATTGATGAGCAGTTCTTC.